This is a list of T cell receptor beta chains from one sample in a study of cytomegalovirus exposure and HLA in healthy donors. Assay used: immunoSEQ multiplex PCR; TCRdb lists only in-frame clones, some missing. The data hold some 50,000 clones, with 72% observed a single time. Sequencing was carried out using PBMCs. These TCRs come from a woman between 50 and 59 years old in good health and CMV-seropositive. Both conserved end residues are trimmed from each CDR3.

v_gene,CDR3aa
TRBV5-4,ASSSRDRGNEQY
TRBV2,ASRTGKGGYEQY
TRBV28,ASSFLGSWDQPQH
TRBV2,ASSEQGASYEQY
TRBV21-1,ASSIPCPKY
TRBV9,ASSVGDSLNTEAF
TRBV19,ASRGAPSYNEQF
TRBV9,ASSAEGQGAFGYT
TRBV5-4,ASSLRGEQF
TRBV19,ASSLSHKGGNGYT
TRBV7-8,ASSLVASSYNEQF
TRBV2,ASKLTSGRYEQY
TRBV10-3,AISPEAAGTQY
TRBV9,ASRDSSTDTQY
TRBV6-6,ASSYDGVLTF
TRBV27,ATMGSRTGELF
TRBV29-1,SVEEGMERGTGELF
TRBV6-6,ASSRQGDQPQH
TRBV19,ASSFDRTSTDTQY
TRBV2,ASSEGQGRAWIYEQY
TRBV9,ASSVTAGGEEF
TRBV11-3,ASSLSPAYEQY
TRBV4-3,ASSPEFEGGTHSPLH
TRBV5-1,ASSLFSGGPGELF
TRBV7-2,ASSSGQEVYEQY
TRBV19,ATYNSQGIRNQPQH